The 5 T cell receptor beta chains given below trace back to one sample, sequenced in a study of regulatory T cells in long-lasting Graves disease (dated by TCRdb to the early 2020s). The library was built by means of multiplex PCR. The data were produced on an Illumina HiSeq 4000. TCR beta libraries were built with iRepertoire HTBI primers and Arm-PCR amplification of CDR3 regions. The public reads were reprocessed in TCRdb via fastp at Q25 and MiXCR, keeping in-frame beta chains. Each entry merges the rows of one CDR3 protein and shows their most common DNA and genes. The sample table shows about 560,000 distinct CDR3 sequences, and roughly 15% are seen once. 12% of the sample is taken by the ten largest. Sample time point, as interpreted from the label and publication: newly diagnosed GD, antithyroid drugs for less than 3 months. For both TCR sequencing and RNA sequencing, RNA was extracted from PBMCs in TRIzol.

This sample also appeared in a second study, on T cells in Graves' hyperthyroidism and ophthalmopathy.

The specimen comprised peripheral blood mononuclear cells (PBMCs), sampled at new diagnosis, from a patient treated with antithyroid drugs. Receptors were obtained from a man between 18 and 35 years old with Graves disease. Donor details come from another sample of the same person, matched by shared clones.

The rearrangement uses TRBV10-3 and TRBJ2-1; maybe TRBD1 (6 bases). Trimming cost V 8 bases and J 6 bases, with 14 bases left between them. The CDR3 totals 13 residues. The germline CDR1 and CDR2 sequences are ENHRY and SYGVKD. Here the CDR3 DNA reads TGTGCCATCGGGGAACTAGGGGGCAATGAGCAGTTCTTC. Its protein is CAIGELGGNEQFF.

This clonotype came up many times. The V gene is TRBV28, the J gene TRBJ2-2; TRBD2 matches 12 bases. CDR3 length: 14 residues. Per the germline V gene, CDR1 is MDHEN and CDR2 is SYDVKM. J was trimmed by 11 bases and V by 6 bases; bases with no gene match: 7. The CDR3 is CASRSTSGSNELFF. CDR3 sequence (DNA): TGTGCCAGCAGGTCGACTAGCGGGAGTAACGAGCTGTTTTTT.

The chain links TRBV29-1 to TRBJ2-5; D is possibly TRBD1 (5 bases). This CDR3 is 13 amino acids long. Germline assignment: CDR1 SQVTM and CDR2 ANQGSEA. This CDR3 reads CNAAWVAGETQYF. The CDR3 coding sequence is TGCAACGCCGCCTGGGTCGCAGGGGAGACCCAGTACTTC.

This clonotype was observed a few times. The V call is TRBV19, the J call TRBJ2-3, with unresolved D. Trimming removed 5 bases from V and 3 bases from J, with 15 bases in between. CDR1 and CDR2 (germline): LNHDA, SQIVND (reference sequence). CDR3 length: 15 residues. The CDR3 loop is CASSLRWRLTDTQYF. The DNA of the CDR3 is TGTGCCAGTAGTCTTCGGTGGCGGCTGACAGATACGCAGTATTTT.

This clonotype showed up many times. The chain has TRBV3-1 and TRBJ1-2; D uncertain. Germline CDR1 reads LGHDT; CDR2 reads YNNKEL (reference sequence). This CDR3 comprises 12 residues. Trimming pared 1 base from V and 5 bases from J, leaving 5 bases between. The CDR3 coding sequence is TGTGCCAGCAGCCAAGTAGGGTATGGCTACACCTTC. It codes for CASSQVGYGYTF.